The TCR beta chain under discussion was sequenced for a study of T cell repertoires in cytomegalovirus infection. Study at large: Well-studied HLA-B-restricted epitopes and recently identified HLA-C-restricted epitopes of CMV were both used in the study. General observations from the study: Clonotype analysis showed dominance of the ex vivo response by HLA-C-restricted CMV-specific TCR beta clonotypes.

TCRdb analysed the reads with MiXCR anew, one entry per CDR3 protein. The profile shows 650,000 to 850,000 distinct CDR3 sequences, around 29% of them singletons. In germline, CDR1 is SGHVS, CDR2 FQNEAQ. There are 18 residues in the CDR3. This clonotype was detected ten times or more. Its antigen is unknown. One junction end disagrees with the germline gene, perhaps due to a read error. The chain uses TRBV7-8 and TRBJ2-2; D might be TRBD2 (6 bases). Here the sequenced sample was cultured CD8+ T cells from PBMCs, taken from culture after CMV antigen stimulation. This clonotype originated in a human donor in good health (CMV status not recorded). Some clones in this sample may be carry-over from other donors' samples. CDR3: CASSVAGGHPMNTGELFF. The DNA for the CDR3 is TGTGCCAGCAGCGTAGCCGGAGGGCATCCGATGAACACCGGGGAGCTGTTTTTT.